This paragraph covers one TCR beta chain sequence. This sample is drawn from a study of blood T cell repertoires in COVID-19. The repertoire was sequenced with immunoSEQ multiplex PCR; TCRdb's copy has only in-frame clones and lacks some. The sample shows 140,000 or so clones, around four fifths of them seen only once. In terms of age and location, participants ranged from roughly 18 to 95 years and lived in about 25 US areas. Cohort assignment relied on participant-reported clinical history. Symptom resolution, clearance, or two negative PCRs marked donors in Cohort 3 as recovered. The V gene's germline CDR1 is SGHVS and CDR2 FQNEAQ. The CDR3 has 16 residues. With 1 base removed from V and 3 bases from J, the gap between germline ends came to 13 bases.

The receptor's source is a woman aged 40 to 55 who had recovered from COVID-19. The sample was PBMCs or T cells enriched from blood (not recorded which). The rearrangement uses TRBV7-8 and TRBJ1-3; D is undetermined. CDR3 loop: CASSLEGGLSGNTIYF. The CDR3 DNA reads TGTGCCAGCAGCTTAGAAGGAGGCCTGAGTGGAAACACCATATATTTT.